Detailed here is one T cell receptor beta chain. The antigen is not known. The sample is drawn from a study of T cells in Graves' hyperthyroidism and ophthalmopathy. Findings and limits, study-wide: Most clonotypes that expanded in the thyroid above 0.001 also showed up in blood. Model predictions of ophthalmopathy came a median roughly 6.7 months before onset.

After removal of 7 bases from V and 4 bases from J, the junction contained 12 bases not matched to a gene. This CDR3 is 15 amino acids long. The germline CDR1 and CDR2 sequences are LNHDA and SQIVND (reference sequence). Amplified TCR beta CDR3 regions derived from RNA transcripts. TCR CDR3 underwent first-round RT-PCR with the HTBI primer set. MiXCR, run by TCRdb on the multiplex PCR reads, gives a single entry per CDR3 protein. The table shows hundreds of thousands of distinct CDR3 sequences, with around 15% occurring only once. The receptor was isolated from a woman aged 18-29 years with Graves' hyperthyroidism. J is TRBJ1-2 and V is TRBV19, with 7 bases aligning to TRBD1. The sample comprised blood. CDR3 sequence (DNA): TGTGCCAGTACAGCGGGGGGACAGCTAGTCTATGGCTACACCTTC. This encodes CASTAGGQLVYGYTF.